A single TCR beta chain is shown here with its context. This entry is derived from a study of tumor-infiltrating lymphocytes in localized non-small cell lung cancer. Germline assignment: CDR1 MNHNY and CDR2 SVGAGI (reference sequence). This CDR3 has 15 residues. V lost 4 bases and J 9 bases, leaving 19 bases between the germline ends. This table comes from immunoSEQ multiplex PCR, and its TCRdb copy is limited to in-frame clones, with some not included. The data hold about 10,000 clones, with about 75% observed a single time. The clonotype originates from a human donor with non-small cell lung cancer. The sample was uninvolved lung tissue not adjacent to the tumor. V and J are TRBV6-6 and TRBJ1-3, with D hard to call. Written as DNA, the CDR3 is TGTGCCAGCAGTTCTGTGGGATCGGAGAGGAGCACCATATATTTT. Translation: CASSSVGSERSTIYF.